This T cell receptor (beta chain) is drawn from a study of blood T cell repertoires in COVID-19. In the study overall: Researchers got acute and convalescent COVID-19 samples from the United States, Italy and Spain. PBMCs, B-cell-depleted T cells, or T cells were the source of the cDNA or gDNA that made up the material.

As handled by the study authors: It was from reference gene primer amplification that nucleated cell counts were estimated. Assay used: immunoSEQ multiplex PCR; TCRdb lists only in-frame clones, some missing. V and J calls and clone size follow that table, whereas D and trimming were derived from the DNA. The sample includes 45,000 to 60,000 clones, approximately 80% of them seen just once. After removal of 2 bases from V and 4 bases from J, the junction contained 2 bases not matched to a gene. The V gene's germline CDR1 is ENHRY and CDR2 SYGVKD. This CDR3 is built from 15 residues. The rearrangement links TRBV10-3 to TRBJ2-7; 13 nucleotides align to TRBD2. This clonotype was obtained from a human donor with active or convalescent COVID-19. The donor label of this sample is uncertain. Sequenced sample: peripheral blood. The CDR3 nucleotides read TGTGCCATCAGTGAGGGACTAGCGGGAGTGTACGAGCAGTACTTC. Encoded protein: CAISEGLAGVYEQYF.